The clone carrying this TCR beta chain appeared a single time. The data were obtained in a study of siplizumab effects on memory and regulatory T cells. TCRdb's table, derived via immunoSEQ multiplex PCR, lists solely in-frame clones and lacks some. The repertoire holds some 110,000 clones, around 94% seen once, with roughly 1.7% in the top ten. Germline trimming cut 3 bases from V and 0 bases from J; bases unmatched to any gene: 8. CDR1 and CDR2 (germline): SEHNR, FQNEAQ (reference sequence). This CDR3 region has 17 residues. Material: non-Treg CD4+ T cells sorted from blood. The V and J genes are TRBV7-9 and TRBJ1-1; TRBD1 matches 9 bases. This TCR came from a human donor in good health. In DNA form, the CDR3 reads TGTGCCAGCAGCTTCTGGACAGGGGACTACGTGAACACTGAAGCTTTCTTT. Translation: CASSFWTGDYVNTEAFF.